This T cell receptor (beta chain) was found in a study of blood T cell repertoires in COVID-19 (dated by TCRdb to about 2020). General notes on the study: Samples covering the acute and convalescent phases of COVID-19 were provided by collaborators in the United States, Italy and Spain. The prospective study material was composed of cDNA or gDNA derived from T cells, B-cell-depleted T cells, or PBMCs. Deeply sampled blood TCRbeta repertoires from subjects exposed to, actively infected with, or recovered from COVID-19 were included in the dataset. The repertoires were made available in a free public database intended to serve as a resource for research on the immune response to SARS-CoV-2. The samples were drawn from two sources: the first 160 participants of the ongoing ImmuneRACE study, and fewer than 1,500 subjects contributed by 6 global collaborators. The sample metadata nearly always contained a de-identified subject ID, COVID-19 status, age in years and sex. Where available, HLA class I and class II types were obtained from metadata supplied by the sample provider rather than from assay-based typing. The paper as a whole reports these results and caveats: The amount of clinical and demographic metadata varied by source and participant and was provided uncurated.

In the case of this clone: What this receptor recognizes is not known. No quality values exist for individual bases; no much larger clone is one base distant.

Each collaborating institution followed its own protocols to collect whole blood in K2EDTA tubes. Collaborator samples were shipped for TCRbeta analysis as frozen whole blood, isolated PBMCs, or DNA extracted from either sample type. TCRbeta CDR3 regions were amplified from genomic DNA by means of the immunoSEQ Assay, a bias-controlled multiplex PCR. The published analysis was carried out like this. The number of nucleated cells in each sample was estimated from the amplification of reference gene primers within the assay. To quantify the absolute abundance of each unique TCRbeta CDR3 rearrangement, sequence reads were collapsed and filtered. For each sample, productive Simpson clonality was calculated by taking the square root of Simpson's diversity index across productive rearrangements. The table was pulled from immuneACCESS by TCRdb, which kept in-frame rearrangements only. Such tables lose some clones; where checked, under half of the loss comes from unresolved V genes, and the rest has no known cause. V, J and clone size reflect that table, while D and trimming were determined from the DNA. Present in this sample are 190,000 or so clones, more than 85% of which were seen just once. Jointly, the top ten make up roughly 2.9% of the sample.

CDR1 and CDR2 (MNHEY, SMNVEV) derive from the germline V gene (reference sequence). Trimming takes 2 bases from V and 4 bases from J, and the germline ends sit 13 bases apart. The CDR3 numbers 15 residues from cysteine through phenylalanine. The CDR3 DNA has 45 bases and is translated from base 1. The sequence was collected from a woman aged 25-40 years with active or convalescent COVID-19. The chain is encoded by TRBV27 joined to TRBJ2-3, and perhaps TRBD1 as D gene, on 7 matching bases. The sample was peripheral blood. The DNA sequence follows: TGTGCCAGCAGTTTAGCGGTCAGGGGGGCAGATACGCAGTATTTT. It is translated as CASSLAVRGADTQYF.